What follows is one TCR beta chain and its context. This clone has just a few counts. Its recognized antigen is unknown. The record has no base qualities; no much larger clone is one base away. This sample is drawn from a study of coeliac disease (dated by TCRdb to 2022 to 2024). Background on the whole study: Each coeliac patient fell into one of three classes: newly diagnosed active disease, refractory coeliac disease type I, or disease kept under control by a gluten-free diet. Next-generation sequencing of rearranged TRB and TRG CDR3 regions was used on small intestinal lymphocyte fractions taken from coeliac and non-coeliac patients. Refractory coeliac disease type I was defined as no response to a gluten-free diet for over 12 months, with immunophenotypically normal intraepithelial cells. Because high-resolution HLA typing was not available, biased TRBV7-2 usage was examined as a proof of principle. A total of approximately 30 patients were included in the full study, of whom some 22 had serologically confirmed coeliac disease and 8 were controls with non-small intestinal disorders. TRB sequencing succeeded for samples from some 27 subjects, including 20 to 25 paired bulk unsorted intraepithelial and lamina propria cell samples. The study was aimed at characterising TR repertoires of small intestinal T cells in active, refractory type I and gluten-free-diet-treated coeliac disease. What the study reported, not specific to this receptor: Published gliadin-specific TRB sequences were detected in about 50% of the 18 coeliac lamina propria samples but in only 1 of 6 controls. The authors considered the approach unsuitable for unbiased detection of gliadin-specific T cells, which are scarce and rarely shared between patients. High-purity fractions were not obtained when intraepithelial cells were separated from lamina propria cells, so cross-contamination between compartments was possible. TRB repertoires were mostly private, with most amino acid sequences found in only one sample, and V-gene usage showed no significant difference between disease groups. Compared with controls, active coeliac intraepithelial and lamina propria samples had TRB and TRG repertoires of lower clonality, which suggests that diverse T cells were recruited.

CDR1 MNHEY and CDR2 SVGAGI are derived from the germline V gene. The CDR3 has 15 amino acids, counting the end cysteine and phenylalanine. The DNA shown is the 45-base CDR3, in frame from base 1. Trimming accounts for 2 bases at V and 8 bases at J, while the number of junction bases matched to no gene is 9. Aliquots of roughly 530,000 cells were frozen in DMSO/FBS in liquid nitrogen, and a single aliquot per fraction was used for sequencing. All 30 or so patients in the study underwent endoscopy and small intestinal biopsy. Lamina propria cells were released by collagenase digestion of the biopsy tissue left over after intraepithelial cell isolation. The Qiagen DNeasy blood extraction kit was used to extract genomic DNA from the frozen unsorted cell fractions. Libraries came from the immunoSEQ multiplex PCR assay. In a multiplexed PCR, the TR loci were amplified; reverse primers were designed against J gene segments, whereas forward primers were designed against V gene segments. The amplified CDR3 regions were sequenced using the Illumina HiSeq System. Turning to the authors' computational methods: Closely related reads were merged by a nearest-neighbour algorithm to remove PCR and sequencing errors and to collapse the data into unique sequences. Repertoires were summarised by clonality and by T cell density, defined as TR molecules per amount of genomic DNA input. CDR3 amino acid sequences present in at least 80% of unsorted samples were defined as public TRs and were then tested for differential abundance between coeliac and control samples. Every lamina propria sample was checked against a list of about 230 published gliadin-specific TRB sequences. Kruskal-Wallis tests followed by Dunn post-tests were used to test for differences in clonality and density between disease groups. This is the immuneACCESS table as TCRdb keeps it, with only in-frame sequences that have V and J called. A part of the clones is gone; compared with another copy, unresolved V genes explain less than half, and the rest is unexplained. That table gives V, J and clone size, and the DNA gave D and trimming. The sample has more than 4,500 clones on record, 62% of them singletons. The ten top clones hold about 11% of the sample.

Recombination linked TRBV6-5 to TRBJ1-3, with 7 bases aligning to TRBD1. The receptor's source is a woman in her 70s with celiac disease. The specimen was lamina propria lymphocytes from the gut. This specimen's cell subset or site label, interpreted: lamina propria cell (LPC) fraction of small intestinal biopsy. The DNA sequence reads TGTGCCAGCAGTTACAGGACAGGACCTGCGGACACCATATATTTT. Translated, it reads CASSYRTGPADTIYF.